This T cell receptor (beta chain) was profiled in a study of control samples from healthy donors and cancer patients. Assay: immunoSEQ multiplex PCR; the TCRdb copy retains only in-frame clones and omits some. Among about 83,000 clones listed, about nine tenths were seen once. Germline CDR1 and CDR2: MNHEY and SVGAGI. The length of the CDR3 is 12 residues. Deletions cut 11 bases from V and 4 bases from J, with 12 bases between. The sequenced sample consisted of blood. The clonotype was recovered from a man aged 50 to 60 in good health. This chain connects TRBV6-5 to TRBJ1-5; a weak D match, TRBD1 (5 bases). This CDR3 is CAVGRVNQPQHF. The CDR3 DNA reads TGTGCCGTGGGACGGGTAAATCAGCCCCAGCATTTT.